One sample yielded the 7 T cell receptor beta chains listed below, sequenced in a study of read filtering for tumor transcriptome and immune sequencing. This library used 300 to 500 ng RNA and molecular barcoded adaptors spanning alpha/delta and beta/gamma chains. TCRdb itself ran the reads through MiXCR, one entry per CDR3 protein. The table records tens of thousands of distinct CDR3 sequences, approximately 19% of them present only once. The sequenced material came from a population of CD138-negative cells sorted from bone marrow. The receptors stem from a donor at least 40 years old with multiple myeloma.

A remark on this clonotype: Since a far larger clone is one base different, this is likely a read error. CDR3 loop: CASGLYRGGEKLFF. The CDR3 bases are TGTGCCAGCGGTTTGTATCGGGGAGGGGAAAAACTGTTTTTT. The V call is TRBV12-3 or TRBV12-4, the J call TRBJ1-4; D unclear. CDR3 length: 14 residues.

This clonotype was picked up many times. The chain combines TRBV10-3 with TRBJ1-5; unclear D gene. V was clipped by 4 bases and J by 2 bases, with 3 bases between them. This CDR3 has 12 residues. The germline gives CDR1 ENHRY, CDR2 SYGVKD. The CDR3 protein is CAISGGNQPQHF. The CDR3 DNA follows: TGTGCCATCAGTGGGGGCAATCAGCCCCAGCATTTT.

The chain is built from TRBV12-3 or TRBV12-4 and TRBJ2-7, with TRBD2 identical over 14 bases. The V and J ends lost 5 bases and 2 bases, in that order; junction bases with no gene match: 2. The CDR3 loop spans 15 amino acids. The CDR3 loop reads CASSPTSGGAYEQYF. The CDR3 region has the DNA TGTGCCAGCAGTCCGACTAGCGGGGGGGCCTACGAGCAGTACTTC.

This clonotype was picked up many times. This chain uses TRBV18 with TRBJ1-1; no clear D gene. This CDR3 spans 13 amino acids. Germline V gene sequence: CDR1 KGHSH, CDR2 LQKENI. The V end lost 1 base, the J end lost 1 base, and 4 bases lay between the germline ends. CDR3 sequence reads: CASSPQPNTEAFF. As DNA, the CDR3 is TGTGCCAGCTCACCACAACCGAACACTGAAGCTTTCTTT.

This clonotype has at least ten counts. J is TRBJ1-1 and V is TRBV3-1; D remains unclear. V was cut by 4 bases and J by 6 bases, with 12 bases left in between. The germline V gene encodes CDR1 LGHDT and CDR2 YNNKEL (reference sequence). The CDR3 loop spans 13 amino acids. CDR3 sequence: CASSRLDAPEAFF. CDR3 DNA: TGTGCCAGCAGCCGGTTAGACGCCCCTGAAGCTTTCTTT. The variable domain in full, with the rest retrieved from reference TRBV3-1 and TRBJ1-1, is DTAVSQTPKYLVTQMGNDKSIKCEQNLGHDTMYWYKQDSKKFLKIMFSYNNKELIINETVPNRFSPKSPDKAHLNLHINSLELGDSAVYFCASSRLDAPEAFFGQGTRLTVV.

This clonotype was detected a few times. This chain uses TRBV11-1 with TRBJ2-4; D possibly corresponds to TRBD2 (5 bases). Trimming removed 5 bases at V and 6 bases at J, with 11 bases between. The germline CDR1 and CDR2 sequences are SGHAT and FQDESV (reference sequence). This CDR3 has 13 amino acids. CDR3 in DNA: TGTGCCAGCAGCGGGTATGAGGGAAACATTCAGTACTTC. It is translated as CASSGYEGNIQYF. Using reference TRBV11-1 and TRBJ2-4 for the parts outside the CDR3, the full variable domain is EAEVAQSPRYKITEKSQAVAFWCDPISGHATLYWYRQILGQGPELLVQFQDESVVDDSQLPKDRFSAERLKGVDSTLKIQPAELGDSAMYLCASSGYEGNIQYFGAGTRLSVL.

To note about this clonotype: An end of the junction does not agree with germline; a read error may underlie this. The rearrangement links TRBV5-6 to TRBJ2-3; D may be TRBD1 or TRBD2 (5 bases each). Germline loops: CDR1 SGHDT, CDR2 YYEEEE. The CDR3 sequence is 14 residues long. The CDR3 DNA sequence: TGTGCCAGCGGCTTGTTTAGGGGAGAAGATACGCAGTATTTT. Amino acid sequence: CASGLFRGEDTQYF.